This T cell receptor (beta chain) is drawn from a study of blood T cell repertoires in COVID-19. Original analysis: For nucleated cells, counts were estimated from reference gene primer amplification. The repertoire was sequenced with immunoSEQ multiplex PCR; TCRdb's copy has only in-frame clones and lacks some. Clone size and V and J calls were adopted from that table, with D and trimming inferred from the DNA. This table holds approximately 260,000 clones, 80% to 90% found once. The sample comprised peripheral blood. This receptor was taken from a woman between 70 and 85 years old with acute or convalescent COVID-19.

This CDR3 is CASSPRTGELFF. CDR3 sequence (DNA): TGTGCCAGCAGCCCCCGGACCGGGGAGCTGTTTTTT. The gene calls are TRBV5-5 and TRBJ2-2; no clear D. Between the trimmed V and J ends, which lost 4 bases and 5 bases, there was a span of 6 bases. Germline V gives CDR1 SGHKS, CDR2 YYEKEE (reference sequence). The CDR3 has 12 residues.